This T cell receptor (beta chain) appears in the sequencing data of a study of shared clonotypes between healthy human individuals. Study conclusions and caveats: In this cohort, only blood was sampled, and tissue repertoires likely differ. Clonotype sharing across donors was expected to vary with sequencing depth.

To note about this clone: Its antigen is not known.

Generated by immunoSEQ multiplex PCR, the TCRdb table keeps only in-frame clones and is missing some. The data contain 600,000 to 700,000 clones, 60% to 75% of them singletons. Germline assignment: CDR1 SGHVS and CDR2 FQNEAQ. CDR3 length equals 13 residues. Between the trimmed V and J ends, which lost 5 bases and 5 bases, there was a span of 10 bases. The study drew all its donors from Caucasian adults living in Nashville, Tennessee. This chain joins TRBV7-8 and TRBJ1-5; unclear D gene. The sequenced material came from memory CD4+ T cells sorted from blood. As to subset: CD45RA-negative fraction. The source is a woman in her thirties in good health. The CDR3 sequence is CASSPDGYQPQHF. CDR3 coding DNA: TGTGCCAGCAGCCCCGACGGCTATCAGCCCCAGCATTTT.